This T cell receptor (beta chain) derives from a study of response to subunit inactivated influenza vaccine. TCRdb reprocessed the RT-PCR reads via MiXCR and lists one record per CDR3 protein. The sample holds about 190,000 distinct CDR3 sequences, approximately 15% seen once. This clonotype was recorded at least ten times. Its antigen is not known. Study findings and constraints: Each seasonal influenza vaccination, the authors suggested, recruits few new T cells.

The specimen was CD8+ T cells sorted from PBMCs, collected 4 to 6 days after vaccination. The TCR originated in a man in his fifties who received an inactivated influenza vaccine.

The CDR3 DNA is TGCGCCAGCAGCTTGCTCCCGGACAGGTTAAGTGATCAGCCCCAGCATTTT. Translating gives CASSLLPDRLSDQPQHF. V is TRBV5-1 and J is TRBJ1-5; 7 nucleotides agree with TRBD1. The germline V gene has CDR1 SGHRS and CDR2 YFSETQ. The V segment lost 1 base and the J segment 5 bases; nucleotides outside the gene matches: 12. The CDR3 consists of 17 residues.